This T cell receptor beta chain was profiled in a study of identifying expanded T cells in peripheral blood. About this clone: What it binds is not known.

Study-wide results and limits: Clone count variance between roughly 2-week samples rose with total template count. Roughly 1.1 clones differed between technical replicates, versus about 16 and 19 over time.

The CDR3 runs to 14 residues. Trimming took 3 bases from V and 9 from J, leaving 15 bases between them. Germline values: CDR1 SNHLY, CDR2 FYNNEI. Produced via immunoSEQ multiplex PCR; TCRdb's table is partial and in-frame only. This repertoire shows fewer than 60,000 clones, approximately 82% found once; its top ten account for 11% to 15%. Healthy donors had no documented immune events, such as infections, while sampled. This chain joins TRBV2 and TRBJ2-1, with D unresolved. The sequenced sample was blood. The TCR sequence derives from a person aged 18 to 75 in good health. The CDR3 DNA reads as TGTGCCAGCAGTGAGCGACCAAAAGGTCCTGAGCAGTTCTTC. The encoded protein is CASSERPKGPEQFF.